This TCR beta chain is from a study of T cell responses to AZD1222 COVID-19 vaccine. General study findings and limits: Spike-specific TCR depth and breadth grew after two AZD1222 doses. The span of vaccine-associated CD4 TCRs extended across spike, with dominance at 160-218 and 743-854. Among spike-specific TCRs, nearly half reportedly target unmutated variant regions.

Produced via immunoSEQ multiplex PCR; TCRdb's table is partial and in-frame only. The sample has some 130,000 clones; about 87% are singletons. Germline values: CDR1 SGHTA, CDR2 FQGNSA. The V gene end was trimmed by 2 bases and the J gene end by 1 base; junction bases not matched to a gene: 5. The CDR3 loop spans 16 amino acids. In regard to this clone: The antigen is undetermined.

The TCR sequence derives from an adult in good health. V usage is TRBV7-2 and J usage is TRBJ2-5, with TRBD2 matching 9 bases. Sample: peripheral blood, taken on day 0 of AZD1222 vaccination. CDR3: CASSLYRAGGQETQYF. CDR3 bases: TGTGCCAGCAGCTTATATCGAGCGGGGGGCCAAGAGACCCAGTACTTC.